A single sample is the source of the 7 T cell receptor beta chains below, sequenced in a study of blood T cell repertoires in COVID-19. Produced via immunoSEQ multiplex PCR; TCRdb's table is partial and in-frame only. Of tens of thousands of clones listed, 75% to 90% are singletons. Sequenced: peripheral blood. The receptors shown here come from a human donor in a cohort sampled during active COVID-19.

The V gene is TRBV25-1, the J gene TRBJ1-2; TRBD1 agrees at 7 bases. Trimming cost V 4 bases and J 3 bases; bases outside gene matches: 2. The CDR3 runs 13 residues. Germline assignment: CDR1 MGHDK and CDR2 SYGVNS. CDR3 coding DNA: TGTGCCAGCAGTGGAGGGGGCTACTATGGCTACACCTTC. Translating gives CASSGGGYYGYTF.

The chain carries TRBV7-3 and TRBJ2-5; D possibly corresponds to TRBD1 (6 bases). V lost 5 bases, J lost 5 bases, and 12 bases lay in between. CDR3 length: 13 amino acids. The V gene's germline CDR1 is SGHTA and CDR2 FQGTGA. The CDR3 reads CASSRTGTETQYF. As DNA, the CDR3 is TGTGCCAGCAGCCGTACAGGGACCGAGACCCAGTACTTC.

V is TRBV7-9 and J is TRBJ1-1; 9 bases line up with TRBD1. This CDR3 is built from 14 residues. The J segment lost 5 bases and the V segment lost 5 bases, leaving 6 bases of the junction unmatched. The germline V gene encodes CDR1 SEHNR and CDR2 FQNEAQ (reference sequence). The CDR3 sequence: CASSQQGARTEAFF. CDR3 in DNA: TGTGCCAGCAGCCAACAGGGGGCGCGTACTGAAGCTTTCTTT.

The chain combines TRBV5-1 with TRBJ1-4, with TRBD1 identical over 11 bases. The CDR3 has 17 amino acids. J gave up 2 bases and V 4 bases, and 7 bases lay outside the gene matches. CDR1 is SGHRS, CDR2 YFSETQ, per germline. For the CDR3, the DNA is TGCGCCAGCAGCGCGGACAGGGGGCTAGTCACTAATGAAAAACTGTTTTTT. This encodes CASSADRGLVTNEKLFF. Combining the CDR3 with reference TRBV5-1 and TRBJ1-4 gives the whole variable domain KAGVTQTPRYLIKTRGQQVTLSCSPISGHRSVSWYQQTPGQGLQFLFEYFSETQRNKGNFPGRFSGRQFSNSRSEMNVSTLELGDSALYLCASSADRGLVTNEKLFFGSGTQLSVL.

The J gene is TRBJ2-3, the V gene TRBV9; 7 bases are shared with TRBD1. This CDR3 has 13 residues. Trimming cost V 2 bases and J 8 bases; bases outside gene matches: 5. Germline V gene data show CDR1 as SGDLS and CDR2 as YYNGEE. CDR3 nucleotide sequence: TGTGCCAGCAGCGTGGACAGGACTTTTACGCAGTATTTT. This codes for CASSVDRTFTQYF.

This clone came up once. CDR3 in amino acids: CASSPQRGGPDTQYF. For the CDR3, the DNA is TGTGCCAGCAGCCCCCAGCGGGGGGGCCCAGATACGCAGTATTTT. The rearrangement joins TRBV7-3 to TRBJ2-3; 10 bases map to TRBD2. Per germline, CDR1 SGHTA and CDR2 FQGTGA. The trim removed 5 bases at V and 4 bases at J, leaving 6 bases unmatched. This CDR3 comprises 15 residues.

This clone has just a few counts. V usage is TRBV3-1 (or the pseudogene TRBV3-2) and J usage is TRBJ2-5; D call uncertain. The CDR3 runs to 12 residues. Germline CDR1 reads LGHDT; CDR2 reads YNNKEL (reference sequence). Trimming left V 4 bases short and J 1 base short, with 4 bases between. For the CDR3, the DNA is TGTGCCAGCAGCCCGGTCCAAGAGACCCAGTACTTC. It codes for CASSPVQETQYF.